This T cell receptor (beta chain) was recorded in a study of cytomegalovirus exposure and HLA in healthy donors. Primers included in the PCR were 60 Vbeta and 13 Jbeta primers. Libraries were prepared by immunoSEQ multiplex PCR; TCRdb keeps only in-frame clonotypes and omits some of them. Across around 53,000 clones, the top ten clones capture around 12% of the sample. Germline V gene lookup returns CDR1 SEHNR and CDR2 FQNEAQ (reference sequence). V lost 1 base to trimming and J lost 4 bases; unmatched junction nucleotides: 3. This CDR3 spans 14 amino acids. The origin of this receptor is a man aged 18-30 years in good health and CMV-seropositive. Sequenced sample: PBMCs. The chain has TRBV7-9 and TRBJ2-7; 8 bases match TRBD1. In DNA form, the CDR3 reads TGTGCCAGCAGCTTAGATCAGGGGGCTTACGAGCAGTACTTC. Its protein is CASSLDQGAYEQYF.